The 6 T cell receptor beta chains given below trace back to one sample, sequenced in a study of blood T cell repertoires in COVID-19. The repertoire was sequenced with immunoSEQ multiplex PCR; TCRdb's copy has only in-frame clones and lacks some. This table has about 55,000 clones, 75% to 95% appearing once. The source material was peripheral blood. Every receptor here comes from a middle-aged man with active COVID-19.

This rearrangement joins TRBV6-1 to TRBJ2-1, with D uncertain. The CDR3 contains 11 residues. Trimming stripped 3 bases from V and 9 bases from J, with 6 bases between. Germline V gene data show CDR1 as MNHNS and CDR2 as SASEGT. The CDR3 DNA reads as TGTGCCAGCAGTGATCTCGGTGAGCAGTTCTTC. Its protein is CASSDLGEQFF.

This chain uses TRBV24-1 with TRBJ2-4; D possibly corresponds to TRBD1 (7 bases). CDR3 size: 23 residues. Trimming left V 2 bases short and J 7 bases short, with 38 bases between. CDR1 and CDR2 (germline): KGHDR, SFDVKD. The CDR3 is CATSDSEGRWLTGAYGHGNIQYF. DNA for the CDR3: TGTGCCACCAGTGATTCGGAAGGGAGGTGGCTAACAGGGGCGTACGGGCATGGGAACATTCAGTACTTC.

Written as DNA, the CDR3 is TGCGCCAGCTACATAGAGGCGGTGTTTTTT. This encodes CASYIEAVFF. This rearrangement joins TRBV23-1 to TRBJ1-4; no clear D gene. TRBV23-1 is identified as an open reading frame with a role that is uncertain. V was trimmed by 8 bases and J by 15 bases, leaving 13 bases between them. The CDR3 totals 10 residues.

This clone was counted between two and nine times. This rearrangement joins TRBV5-1 to TRBJ1-5; D is perhaps TRBD1 (5 bases). This CDR3 is 14 amino acids long. V dropped 1 base and J dropped 1 base, with 6 bases sitting between them. In germline, CDR1 is SGHRS, CDR2 YFSETQ. For the CDR3, the DNA is TGCGCCAGCAGCTTGACAGGAAGCAATCAGCCCCAGCATTTT. Translated: CASSLTGSNQPQHF.

J is TRBJ2-6 and V is TRBV19; D might be TRBD1 (6 bases). CDR1 and CDR2 (germline): LNHDA, SQIVND (reference sequence). The V gene lost 7 bases and the J gene lost 10 bases, with 17 bases spanning the gap. The CDR3 is 14 residues long. CDR3 sequence (DNA): TGTGCCAGTACCATCTCCAGGGGCCAGAACGTCCTGACTTTC. Translation: CASTISRGQNVLTF.

The chain recombines TRBV21-1 with TRBJ2-7; the table gives TRBD1 as D, unverified against the DNA. TRBV21-1 is deemed a pseudogene. The CDR3 spans 14 residues. CDR3 amino acids: CASRLPQCSYEQYF. The CDR3 DNA reads TGTGCCAGCAGACTTCCACAGTGTTCCTACGAGCAGTACTTC.